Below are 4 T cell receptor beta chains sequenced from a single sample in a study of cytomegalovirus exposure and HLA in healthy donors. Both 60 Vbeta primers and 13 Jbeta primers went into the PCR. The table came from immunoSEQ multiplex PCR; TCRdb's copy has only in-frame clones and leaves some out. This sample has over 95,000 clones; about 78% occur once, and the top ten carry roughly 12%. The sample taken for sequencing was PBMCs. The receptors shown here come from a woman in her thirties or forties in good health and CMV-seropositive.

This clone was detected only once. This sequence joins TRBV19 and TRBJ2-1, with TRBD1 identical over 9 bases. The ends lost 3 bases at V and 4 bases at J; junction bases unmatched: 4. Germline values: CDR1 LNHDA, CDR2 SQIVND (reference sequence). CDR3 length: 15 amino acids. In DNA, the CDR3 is TGTGCCAGTAGTATCAAGACAGGGGGATACAATGAGCAGTTCTTC. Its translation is CASSIKTGGYNEQFF.

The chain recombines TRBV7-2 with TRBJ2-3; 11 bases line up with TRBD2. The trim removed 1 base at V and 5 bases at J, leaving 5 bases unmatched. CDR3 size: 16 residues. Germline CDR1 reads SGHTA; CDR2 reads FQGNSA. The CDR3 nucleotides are TGTGCCAGCAGCTTAGAGGCTAGCGGGGGGTTAGATACGCAGTATTTT. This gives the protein CASSLEASGGLDTQYF.

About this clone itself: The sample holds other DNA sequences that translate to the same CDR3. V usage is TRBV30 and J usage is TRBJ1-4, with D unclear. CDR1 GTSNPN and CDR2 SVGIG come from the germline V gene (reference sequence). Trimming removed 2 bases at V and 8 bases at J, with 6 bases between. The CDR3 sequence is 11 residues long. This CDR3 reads CAWSLLEKLFF. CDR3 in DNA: TGTGCCTGGAGTCTCTTAGAAAAACTGTTTTTT.

The CDR3 region has the DNA TGTGCCAGCAGCTTTGACAGAGAGACCCAGTACTTC. Translation: CASSFDRETQYF. The chain employs TRBV7-9 and TRBJ2-5; D perhaps matches TRBD1 (5 bases). V was cut by 3 bases and J by 4 bases, with 6 bases left in between. This CDR3 is 12 amino acids long. CDR1 and CDR2 from the germline V gene are SEHNR and FQNEAQ (reference sequence).